The present TCR beta chain was sequenced within a study of blood T cells in healthy people across ages. Study conclusions and caveats: Strong correlation existed between TCR beta diversity and naive T cell percentage.

The CDR3 is made up of 15 amino acids. V shed 5 bases, J shed 5 bases, and the junction held 6 bases outside the gene matches. CDR1 SGHVS and CDR2 FQNEAQ come from the germline V gene. About this clonotype: Its antigen is not known.

A J-beta primer mix and a sample-barcoded 5' primer were used in a second PCR of roughly 7 to 12 cycles. TCRdb recomputed calls from the 5' RACE reads with MiXCR, one row per CDR3 protein. Of 650,000 to 1,000,000 distinct CDR3 sequences in the sample, approximately 35% were seen once. The receptor comes from a man between 18 and 35 years old in good health. This rearrangement joins TRBV7-8 to TRBJ1-6, with 7 bases aligning to TRBD1. Source material: blood. In nucleotides, the CDR3 is TGTGCCAGCAGCCCCAGGGGGGCAGATAATTCACCCCTCCACTTT. Its translation: CASSPRGADNSPLHF.